A selection of T cell receptor beta chains follows, all from one sample in a study of blood T cell repertoires in COVID-19. TCRdb's copy holds only in-frame clones and misses some; the assay was immunoSEQ multiplex PCR. The sample lists around 260,000 clones; 85% to 90% were seen once. Sequencing was performed on peripheral blood. The source is a woman in her sixties with COVID-19, enrolled during active disease. The CDR3 runs from the conserved cysteine through the conserved F or W. Each record gives: J gene, V gene, D gene, clone size, CDR3 DNA, CDR3 protein. A D gene is named only where the DNA matches it firmly. Rows may omit the clone size; those that give it use once, few, many or a size class.

j_gene: TRBJ1-3
v_gene: TRBV28
d_gene: .
abundance: once
CDR3nt: TGTGCCAGCACCCGGAGCAGGGGAGAGAACACCATATATTTT
CDR3aa: CASTRSRGENTIYF

j_gene: TRBJ1-6
v_gene: TRBV9
d_gene: .
abundance: .
CDR3nt: TGTGCCAGCAGCGTAGAACAGGGCGGTTCACCCCTCCACTTT
CDR3aa: CASSVEQGGSPLHF

j_gene: TRBJ2-7
v_gene: TRBV4-2
d_gene: TRBD1
abundance: .
CDR3nt: TGTGCCAGCAGCCGGGTAGGGACAGGGCCACCCTACGAGCAGTACTTC
CDR3aa: CASSRVGTGPPYEQYF

j_gene: TRBJ2-6
v_gene: TRBV5-1
d_gene: .
abundance: .
CDR3nt: TGCGCCAGCAGGGAGGGGCCGGGGGCCAACGTCCTGACTTTC
CDR3aa: CASREGPGANVLTF

j_gene: TRBJ2-3
v_gene: TRBV10-2
d_gene: TRBD2
abundance: .
CDR3nt: TGCGCCAGCAGTGAGTCGACTAGCGGGAGGGATACGCAGTATTTT
CDR3aa: CASSESTSGRDTQYF

j_gene: TRBJ1-6
v_gene: TRBV5-1
d_gene: .
abundance: once
CDR3nt: TGCGCCAGCAGCTTGGCAGGAGGGCCCAATAGTTCACCCCTCCACTTT
CDR3aa: CASSLAGGPNSSPLHF

j_gene: TRBJ1-2
v_gene: TRBV29-1
d_gene: .
abundance: once
CDR3nt: TGCAGCGTTGACGACGACTCTAACTATGGCTACACCTTC
CDR3aa: CSVDDDSNYGYTF

j_gene: TRBJ1-4
v_gene: TRBV6-5
d_gene: TRBD1
abundance: .
CDR3nt: TGTGCCAGCAGTCCTACGACAGGGCCTGAAAAACTGTTTTTT
CDR3aa: CASSPTTGPEKLFF

j_gene: TRBJ2-7
v_gene: TRBV30
d_gene: .
abundance: .
CDR3nt: TGTGCCTGGAGTGTAATGGGGGCGTTGGGCTACGAGCAGTACTTC
CDR3aa: CAWSVMGALGYEQYF

j_gene: TRBJ2-5
v_gene: TRBV30
d_gene: TRBD2
abundance: .
CDR3nt: TGTGCCTGGAGTACCCCCGGGCGGGAGTGGCGTGAGACCCAGTACTTC
CDR3aa: CAWSTPGREWRETQYF

j_gene: TRBJ2-7
v_gene: TRBV7-9
d_gene: TRBD1
abundance: few
CDR3nt: TGTGCCAGCAGCTTAGGGACAGGGCCCGAGCAGTACTTC
CDR3aa: CASSLGTGPEQYF

j_gene: TRBJ2-2
v_gene: TRBV7-8
d_gene: TRBD2
abundance: few
CDR3nt: TGTGCCAGCAGCTTATACGGGACTAGCAGTTCGAACACCGGGGAGCTGTTTTTT
CDR3aa: CASSLYGTSSSNTGELFF

j_gene: TRBJ1-5
v_gene: TRBV19
d_gene: TRBD1
abundance: few
CDR3nt: TGTGCCAGTAGCGCACAGGGGGTTAGCAATCAGCCCCAGCATTTT
CDR3aa: CASSAQGVSNQPQHF

j_gene: TRBJ2-7
v_gene: TRBV7-2
d_gene: .
abundance: .
CDR3nt: TGTGCCAGCAGCCCTAGGGGTCTAGGGACCTACGAGCAGTACTTC
CDR3aa: CASSPRGLGTYEQYF

j_gene: TRBJ2-2
v_gene: TRBV27
d_gene: .
abundance: .
CDR3nt: TGTGCCAGCAGTTTGCGTGGCACCGGGGAGCTGTTTTTT
CDR3aa: CASSLRGTGELFF

j_gene: TRBJ1-2
v_gene: TRBV6-2/TRBV6-3
d_gene: .
abundance: .
CDR3nt: TGTGCCAGCAACCCGGCAGGCCCTATCGGCTACACCTTC
CDR3aa: CASNPAGPIGYTF

j_gene: TRBJ1-2
v_gene: TRBV24-1
d_gene: TRBD1
abundance: .
CDR3nt: TGTGCCACCAGTGACCACTCTACAGGGGGCGTTGGCTACACCTTC
CDR3aa: CATSDHSTGGVGYTF

j_gene: TRBJ2-1
v_gene: TRBV9
d_gene: .
abundance: .
CDR3nt: TGTGCCAGCAGCGTAGCTACGTGGTCGGACAATGAGCAGTTCTTC
CDR3aa: CASSVATWSDNEQFF

j_gene: TRBJ2-5
v_gene: TRBV4-2
d_gene: .
abundance: .
CDR3nt: TGTGCCAGCAGCCAAGTTCCGTCCGTAAAAGAGACCCAGTACTTC
CDR3aa: CASSQVPSVKETQYF

j_gene: TRBJ1-3
v_gene: TRBV6-5
d_gene: .
abundance: .
CDR3nt: TGTGCCAGCAGGGCGGCTGCGGGTGGAAACACCATATATTTT
CDR3aa: CASRAAAGGNTIYF

j_gene: TRBJ1-2
v_gene: TRBV6-5
d_gene: TRBD1
abundance: .
CDR3nt: TGTGCCAGCAGTTACAGGACAGGACACTCTAACTATGGCTACACCTTC
CDR3aa: CASSYRTGHSNYGYTF

j_gene: TRBJ2-1
v_gene: TRBV27
d_gene: TRBD2
abundance: .
CDR3nt: TGTGCCAGCAGTTTAGGACTAGTCCACAATGAGCAGTTCTTC
CDR3aa: CASSLGLVHNEQFF

j_gene: TRBJ2-7
v_gene: TRBV7-6
d_gene: TRBD2
abundance: .
CDR3nt: TGTGCCAGCAGCTTAGTAGCGGGAGGCTACGAGCAGTACTTC
CDR3aa: CASSLVAGGYEQYF

j_gene: TRBJ2-1
v_gene: TRBV9
d_gene: TRBD1
abundance: .
CDR3nt: TGTGCCAGCAGCGTAGCTACGTCCACCAGGGGGAGTGAGCAGTTCTTC
CDR3aa: CASSVATSTRGSEQFF

j_gene: TRBJ2-7
v_gene: TRBV28
d_gene: TRBD2
abundance: once
CDR3nt: TGTGCCAGCAGTTTTTGGGGACTAGCAACCTACGAGCAGTACTTC
CDR3aa: CASSFWGLATYEQYF

j_gene: TRBJ1-2
v_gene: TRBV28
d_gene: TRBD1
abundance: .
CDR3nt: TGTGCCAGCAGTTCCCGGACAGGGGGAGGGCATGGCTACACCTTC
CDR3aa: CASSSRTGGGHGYTF

j_gene: TRBJ1-2
v_gene: TRBV6-5
d_gene: .
abundance: .
CDR3nt: TGTGCCAGCAGTTATGGGACTTTTTCTAACTATGGCTACACCTTC
CDR3aa: CASSYGTFSNYGYTF

j_gene: TRBJ1-5
v_gene: TRBV30
d_gene: TRBD1
abundance: .
CDR3nt: TGTGCCTGGAGTCCAGGGGGCTACAATCAGCCCCAGCATTTT
CDR3aa: CAWSPGGYNQPQHF

j_gene: TRBJ1-2
v_gene: TRBV6-5
d_gene: .
abundance: .
CDR3nt: TGTGCCAGTCACAGGGCCGAAAACTATGGCTACACCTTC
CDR3aa: CASHRAENYGYTF

j_gene: TRBJ2-1
v_gene: TRBV2
d_gene: TRBD2
abundance: .
CDR3nt: TGTGCCAGCATGGGGCTAGCGGGAGGGCCGGTGGCCCACAATGAGCAGTTCTTC
CDR3aa: CASMGLAGGPVAHNEQFF

j_gene: TRBJ1-2
v_gene: TRBV7-9
d_gene: TRBD1
abundance: .
CDR3nt: TGTGCCAGCAGCTCCGGGACAGGAGCCTATGGCTACACCTTC
CDR3aa: CASSSGTGAYGYTF

j_gene: TRBJ2-7
v_gene: TRBV7-2
d_gene: .
abundance: .
CDR3nt: TGTGCCAGCAGCTTAGTCCCGGCGGTGGGTGAGCAGTACTTC
CDR3aa: CASSLVPAVGEQYF

j_gene: TRBJ1-5
v_gene: TRBV2
d_gene: .
abundance: .
CDR3nt: TGTGCCAGCAGTGAAGCGGCAGGGGCCCATCAGCCCCAGCATTTT
CDR3aa: CASSEAAGAHQPQHF

j_gene: TRBJ2-7
v_gene: TRBV30
d_gene: TRBD2
abundance: .
CDR3nt: TGTGCCTGGCGTGTGTCAGCGGGGACGGGCGAGCAGTACTTC
CDR3aa: CAWRVSAGTGEQYF

j_gene: TRBJ2-7
v_gene: TRBV9
d_gene: .
abundance: .
CDR3nt: TGTGCCAGCAGCTCCCTCGGGAGCTCCTACGAGCAGTACTTC
CDR3aa: CASSSLGSSYEQYF